This T cell receptor (beta chain) was sequenced for a study of blood T cell repertoires in COVID-19. Study overall: Italy, Spain and the United States were the sources of the convalescent and acute COVID-19 samples. T cells, B-cell-depleted T cells, or PBMCs provided the cDNA or gDNA that served as material.

The CDR3 contains 16 residues. CDR1 and CDR2 from the germline V gene are SGHRS and YFSETQ. The junction had 9 bases not matched to a gene; V was cut back by 4 bases and J by 3 bases. Original handling: By means of reference gene primer amplification, nucleated cell counts were estimated. TCRdb's copy holds only in-frame clones and misses some; the assay was immunoSEQ multiplex PCR. The D gene and trimming were derived from the DNA, and the V and J assignments and clone size from that table. This table has more than 90,000 clones, roughly three quarters appearing once. Sequenced input: peripheral blood. The chain couples TRBV5-1 to TRBJ1-4, with TRBD1 matching 7 bases. The receptor was isolated from a woman older than 75 with acute or convalescent COVID-19. This CDR3 is CASSVGTGAPNEKLFF. As DNA, the CDR3 is TGCGCCAGCAGCGTGGGTACAGGGGCTCCTAATGAAAAACTGTTTTTT.